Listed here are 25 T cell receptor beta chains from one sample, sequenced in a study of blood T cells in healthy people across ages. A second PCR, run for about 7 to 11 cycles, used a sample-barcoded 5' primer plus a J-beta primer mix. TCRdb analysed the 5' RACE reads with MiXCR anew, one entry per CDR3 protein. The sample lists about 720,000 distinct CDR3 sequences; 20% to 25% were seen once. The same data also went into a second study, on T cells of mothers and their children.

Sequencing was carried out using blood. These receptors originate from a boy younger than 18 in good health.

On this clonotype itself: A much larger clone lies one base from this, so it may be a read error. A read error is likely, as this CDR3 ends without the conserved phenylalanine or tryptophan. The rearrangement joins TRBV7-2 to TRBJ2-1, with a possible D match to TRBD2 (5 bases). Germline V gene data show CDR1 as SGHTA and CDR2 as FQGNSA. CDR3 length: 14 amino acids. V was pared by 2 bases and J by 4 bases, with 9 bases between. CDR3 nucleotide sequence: TGTGCCAGCAGCTTATTAAGCGGTTACAATGAGCAGTTCCTC. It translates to CASSLLSGYNEQFL.

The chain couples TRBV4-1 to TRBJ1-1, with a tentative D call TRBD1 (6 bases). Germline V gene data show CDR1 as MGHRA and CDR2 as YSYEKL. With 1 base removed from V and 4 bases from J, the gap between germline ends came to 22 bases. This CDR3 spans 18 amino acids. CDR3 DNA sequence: TGCGCCAGCAGCCAAGGCAACTCCCGTTGGAGGGGGGTCACTGAAGCTTTCTTT. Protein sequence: CASSQGNSRWRGVTEAFF.

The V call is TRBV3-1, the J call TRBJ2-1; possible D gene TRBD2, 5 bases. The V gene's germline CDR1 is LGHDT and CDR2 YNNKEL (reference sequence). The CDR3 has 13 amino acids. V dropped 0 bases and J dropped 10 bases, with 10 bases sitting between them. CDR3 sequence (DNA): TGTGCCAGCAGCCAAGAGGGTAGCGCCGAGCAGTTCTTC. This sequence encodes CASSQEGSAEQFF.

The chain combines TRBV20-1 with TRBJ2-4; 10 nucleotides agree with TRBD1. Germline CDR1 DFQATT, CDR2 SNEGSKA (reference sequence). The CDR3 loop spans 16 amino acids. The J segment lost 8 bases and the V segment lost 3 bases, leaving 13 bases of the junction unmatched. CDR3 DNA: TGCAGTGCTAGCCCCGGACAGGGGGAGTGGGAGGACATTCAGTACTTC. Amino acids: CSASPGQGEWEDIQYF.

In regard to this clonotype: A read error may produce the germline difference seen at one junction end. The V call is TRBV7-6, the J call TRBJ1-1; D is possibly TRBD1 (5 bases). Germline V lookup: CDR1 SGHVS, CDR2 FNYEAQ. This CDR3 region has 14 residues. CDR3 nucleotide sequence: TGTGCCAGCAGCCCCAGCCCGGACAATACTGAAGCTCTCTTT. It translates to CASSPSPDNTEALF.

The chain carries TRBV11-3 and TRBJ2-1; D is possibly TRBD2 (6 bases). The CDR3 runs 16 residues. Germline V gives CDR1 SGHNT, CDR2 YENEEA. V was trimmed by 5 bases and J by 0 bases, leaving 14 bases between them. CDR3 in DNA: TGTGCCAGCAGCACGGGACTTTCAGGCTCCTACAATGAGCAGTTCTTC. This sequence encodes CASSTGLSGSYNEQFF.

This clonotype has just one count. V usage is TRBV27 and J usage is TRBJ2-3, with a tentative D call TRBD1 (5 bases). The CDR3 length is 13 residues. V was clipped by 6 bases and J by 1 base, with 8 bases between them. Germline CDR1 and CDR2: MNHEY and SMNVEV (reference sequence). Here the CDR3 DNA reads TGTGCCAGCAGGCTAGGGGGCACAGATACGCAGTATTTT. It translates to CASRLGGTDTQYF.

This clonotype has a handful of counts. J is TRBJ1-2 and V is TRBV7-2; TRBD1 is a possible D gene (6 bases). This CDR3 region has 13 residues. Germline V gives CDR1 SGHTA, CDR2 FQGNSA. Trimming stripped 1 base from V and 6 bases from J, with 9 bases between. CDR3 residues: CASSLVYRDGYTF. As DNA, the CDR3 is TGTGCCAGCAGCTTAGTGTACAGGGATGGCTACACCTTC.

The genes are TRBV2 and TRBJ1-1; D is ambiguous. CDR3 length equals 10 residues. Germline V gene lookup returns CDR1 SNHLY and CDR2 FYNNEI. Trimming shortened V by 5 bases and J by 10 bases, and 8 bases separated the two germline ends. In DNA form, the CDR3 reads TGTGCCAGCAGTACGGTAGGAGCTTTCTTT. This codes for CASSTVGAFF. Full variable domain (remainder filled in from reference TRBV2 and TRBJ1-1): EPEVTQTPSHQVTQMGQEVILRCVPISNHLYFYWYRQILGQKVEFLVSFYNNEISEKSEIFDDQFSVERPDGSNFTLKIRSTKLEDSAMYFCASSTVGAFFGQGTRLTVV.

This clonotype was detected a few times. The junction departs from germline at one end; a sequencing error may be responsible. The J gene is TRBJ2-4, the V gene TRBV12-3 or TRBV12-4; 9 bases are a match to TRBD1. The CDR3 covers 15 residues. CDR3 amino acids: CTSSSTGGTKNIQYF. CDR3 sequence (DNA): TGTACCAGCAGCTCGACAGGGGGAACCAAAAACATTCAGTACTTC.

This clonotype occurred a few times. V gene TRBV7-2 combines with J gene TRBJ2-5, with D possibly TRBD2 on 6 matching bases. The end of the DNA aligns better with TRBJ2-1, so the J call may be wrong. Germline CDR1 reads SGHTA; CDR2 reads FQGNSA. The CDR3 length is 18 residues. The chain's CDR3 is CASSLAGGPRGPLNEQFF. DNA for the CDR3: TGTGCCAGCAGCTTAGCTGGTGGCCCGCGGGGCCCGCTCAATGAGCAGTTCTTC.

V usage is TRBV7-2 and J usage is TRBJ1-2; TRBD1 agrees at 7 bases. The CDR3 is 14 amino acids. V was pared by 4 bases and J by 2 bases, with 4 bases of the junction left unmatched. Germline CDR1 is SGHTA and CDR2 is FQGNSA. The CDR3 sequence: CASSSAQGNYGYTF. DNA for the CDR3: TGTGCCAGCAGCTCTGCACAGGGGAACTATGGCTACACCTTC.

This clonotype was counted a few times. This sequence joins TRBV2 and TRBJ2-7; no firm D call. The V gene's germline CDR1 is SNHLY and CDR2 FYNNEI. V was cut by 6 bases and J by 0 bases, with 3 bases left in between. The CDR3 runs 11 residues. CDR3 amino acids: CASRRSYEQYF. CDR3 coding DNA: TGTGCCAGCAGACGCTCCTACGAGCAGTACTTC. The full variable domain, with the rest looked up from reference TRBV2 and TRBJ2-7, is EPEVTQTPSHQVTQMGQEVILRCVPISNHLYFYWYRQILGQKVEFLVSFYNNEISEKSEIFDDQFSVERPDGSNFTLKIRSTKLEDSAMYFCASRRSYEQYFGPGTRLTVT.

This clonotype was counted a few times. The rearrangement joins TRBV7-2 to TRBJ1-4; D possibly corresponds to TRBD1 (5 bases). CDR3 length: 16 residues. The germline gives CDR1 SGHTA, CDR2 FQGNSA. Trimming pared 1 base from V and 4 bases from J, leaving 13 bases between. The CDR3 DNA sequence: TGTGCCAGCAGCTTAGGGTACGGGGCCGGTAATGAAAAACTGTTTTTT. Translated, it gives CASSLGYGAGNEKLFF. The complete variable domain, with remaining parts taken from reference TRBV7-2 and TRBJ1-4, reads GAGVSQSPSNKVTEKGKDVELRCDPISGHTALYWYRQSLGQGLEFLIYFQGNSAPDKSGLPSDRFSAERTGGSVSTLTIQRTQQEDSAVYLCASSLGYGAGNEKLFFGSGTQLSVL.

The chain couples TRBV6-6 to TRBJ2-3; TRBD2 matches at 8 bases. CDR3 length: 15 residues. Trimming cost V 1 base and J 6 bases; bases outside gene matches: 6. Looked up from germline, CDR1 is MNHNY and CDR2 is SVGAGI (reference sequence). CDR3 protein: CASSYLAGGADTQYF. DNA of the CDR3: TGTGCCAGCAGTTACTTGGCGGGAGGTGCCGATACGCAGTATTTT.

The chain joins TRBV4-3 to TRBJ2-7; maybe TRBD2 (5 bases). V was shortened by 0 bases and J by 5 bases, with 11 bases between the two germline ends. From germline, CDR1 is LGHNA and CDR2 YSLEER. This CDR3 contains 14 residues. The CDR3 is CASSQDRVEDEQYF. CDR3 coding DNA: TGCGCCAGCAGCCAAGATAGGGTGGAGGACGAGCAGTACTTC.

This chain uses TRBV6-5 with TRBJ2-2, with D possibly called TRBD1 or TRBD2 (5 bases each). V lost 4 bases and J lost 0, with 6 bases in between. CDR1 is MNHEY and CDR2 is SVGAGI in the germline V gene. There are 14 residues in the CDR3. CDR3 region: CASSWGSNTGELFF. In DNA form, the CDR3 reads TGTGCCAGCAGTTGGGGGTCGAACACCGGGGAGCTGTTTTTT.

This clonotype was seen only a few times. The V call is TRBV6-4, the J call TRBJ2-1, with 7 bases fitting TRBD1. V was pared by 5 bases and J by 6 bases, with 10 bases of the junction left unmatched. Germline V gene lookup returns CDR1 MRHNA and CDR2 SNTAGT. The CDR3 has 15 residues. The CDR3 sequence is CASSNGQATANEQFF. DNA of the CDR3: TGTGCCAGCAGTAACGGACAGGCTACGGCCAATGAGCAGTTCTTC.

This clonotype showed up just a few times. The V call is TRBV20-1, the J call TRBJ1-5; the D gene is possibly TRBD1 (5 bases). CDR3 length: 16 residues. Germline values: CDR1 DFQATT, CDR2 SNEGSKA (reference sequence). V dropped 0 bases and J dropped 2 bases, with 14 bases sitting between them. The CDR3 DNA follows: TGCAGTGCTAGAGATTTCGGGGGTTCGGGCAATCAGCCCCAGCATTTT. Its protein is CSARDFGGSGNQPQHF.

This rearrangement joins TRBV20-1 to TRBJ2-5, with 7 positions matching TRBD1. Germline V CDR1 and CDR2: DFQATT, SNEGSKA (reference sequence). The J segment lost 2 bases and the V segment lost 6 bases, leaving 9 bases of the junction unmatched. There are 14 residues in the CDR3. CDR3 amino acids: CSAKDRRGQETQYF. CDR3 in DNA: TGCAGTGCAAAGGACAGGAGAGGTCAAGAGACCCAGTACTTC.

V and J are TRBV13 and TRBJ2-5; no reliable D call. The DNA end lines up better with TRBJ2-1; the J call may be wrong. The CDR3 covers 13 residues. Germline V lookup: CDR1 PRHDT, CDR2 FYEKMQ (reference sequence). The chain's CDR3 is CASSLGATDEQFF. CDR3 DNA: TGTGCCAGCAGCTTAGGCGCCACGGATGAGCAGTTCTTC.

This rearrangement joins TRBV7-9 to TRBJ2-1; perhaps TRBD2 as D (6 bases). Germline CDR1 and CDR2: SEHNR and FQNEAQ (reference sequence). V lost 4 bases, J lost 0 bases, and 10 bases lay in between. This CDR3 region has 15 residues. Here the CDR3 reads CASSSWEASYNEQFF. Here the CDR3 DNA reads TGTGCCAGCAGCTCCTGGGAGGCCTCCTACAATGAGCAGTTCTTC.

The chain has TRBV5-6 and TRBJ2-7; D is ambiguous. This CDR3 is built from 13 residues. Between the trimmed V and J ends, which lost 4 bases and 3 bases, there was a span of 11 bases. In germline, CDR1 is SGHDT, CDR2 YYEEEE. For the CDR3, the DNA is TGTGCCAGCAGCCCCCTTAGTAACTACGAGCAGTACTTC. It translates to CASSPLSNYEQYF.

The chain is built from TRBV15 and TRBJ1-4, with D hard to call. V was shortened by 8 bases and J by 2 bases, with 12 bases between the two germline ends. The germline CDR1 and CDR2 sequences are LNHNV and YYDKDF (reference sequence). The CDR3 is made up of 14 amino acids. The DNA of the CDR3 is TGTGCCACCTCCGCTTTTCGGACTAATGAAAAACTGTTTTTT. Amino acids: CATSAFRTNEKLFF.

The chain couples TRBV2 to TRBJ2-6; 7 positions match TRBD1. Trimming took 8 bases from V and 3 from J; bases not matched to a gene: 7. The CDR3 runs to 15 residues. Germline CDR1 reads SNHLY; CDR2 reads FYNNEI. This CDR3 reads CASRSPGGGANVLTF. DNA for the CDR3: TGTGCCAGCCGTAGCCCAGGGGGTGGGGCCAACGTCCTGACTTTC.